The subject of this entry is one TCR beta chain. Method: immunoSEQ multiplex PCR; TCRdb's copy keeps in-frame clones and lacks some. Of 60,000 to 80,000 clones listed, 65% to 80% are singletons. This entry is derived from a study of neoadjuvant anti-PD-1 for oral cavity cancer. The CDR3 runs to 14 residues. V gave up 5 bases and J gave up 2 bases, with 10 bases separating them. Germline CDR1 and CDR2: MNHEY and SMNVEV (reference sequence). Sequences were derived from PBMCs, sampled before nivolumab (anti-PD-1) treatment. The sequence was obtained from a person between 40 and 85 years old with oral cavity squamous cell carcinoma. This chain uses TRBV27 with TRBJ2-1; no reliable D call. The CDR3 coding sequence is TGTGCCAGCAGTCGTGAAGGACCCTACAATGAGCAGTTCTTC. Translated, it gives CASSREGPYNEQFF.